These T cell receptor beta chains were read from a single sample in a study of shared clonotypes between healthy human individuals. This table comes from immunoSEQ multiplex PCR, and its TCRdb copy is limited to in-frame clones, with some not included. The sample shows 950,000 to 1,200,000 clones, roughly 80% of them seen only once. Input material: memory CD4+ T cells from PBMCs. The receptor source for this set is a man younger than 35 in good health. Some clones in this sample may be carry-over from other donors' samples. Each CDR3 is given with its conserved first and last residue. The D gene is left open where the match is weak. The size of a clone is reported for some rows only, either as once, few or many, or as a class for expanded clones.

size,V,J,D,DNA,CDR3
.,TRBV5-1,TRBJ1-4,.,TGCGCCAGCAGATTAGAGGTGGCCGGTAATGAAAAACTGTTTTTT,CASRLEVAGNEKLFF
.,TRBV11-2,TRBJ2-1,TRBD2,TGTGCCACCACCGGGACTAGCGGGACTCCCTACAATGAGCAGTTCTTC,CATTGTSGTPYNEQFF
.,TRBV2,TRBJ1-2,.,TGTGCCAGCAGTGGGACCGGGCCCTCTACCTACACCTTC,CASSGTGPSTYTF
.,TRBV27,TRBJ2-7,TRBD1,TGTGCCAGCAGTTTCGGGGACAGGGGGTACGAGCAGTACTTC,CASSFGDRGYEQYF
.,TRBV29-1,TRBJ2-7,.,TGCAGCGTTCAGGAGGCCCGCTCCTACGAGCAGTACTTC,CSVQEARSYEQYF
.,TRBV5-4,TRBJ2-1,.,TGTGCCAGCAGCTTCCCCCAGGGCTCCGGGGGCAATGAGCAGTTCTTC,CASSFPQGSGGNEQFF
.,TRBV5-1,TRBJ2-7,.,TGCGCCAGCAGCTTGGGTGCTAGTCCTCCCTACGAGCAGTACTTC,CASSLGASPPYEQYF
.,TRBV5-1,TRBJ1-1,.,TGCGCCAGCAGCTTGGAAGGGCAGGGGTACACTGAAGCTTTCTTT,CASSLEGQGYTEAFF
.,TRBV28,TRBJ1-5,.,TGTGCCAGCAGTTTATGGGGCAGATTGGCACAGCCCCAGCATTTT,CASSLWGRLAQPQHF
.,TRBV9,TRBJ1-2,TRBD1,TGTGCCAGCAGCGTGACAGGGGAGGGTGGCTACACCTTC,CASSVTGEGGYTF
.,TRBV11-2,TRBJ2-1,.,TGTGCCAGCAGCTGGCAGGGATACAATGAGCAGTTCTTC,CASSWQGYNEQFF
once,TRBV4-2,TRBJ2-2,.,TGTGCCAGCAGCCAAATGGGTTCAAACACCGGGGAGCTGTTTTTT,CASSQMGSNTGELFF
.,TRBV11-2,TRBJ2-1,.,TGTGCCAGCAGCTTATACGGGAATAGGATCTCCTACAATGAGCAGTTCTTC,CASSLYGNRISYNEQFF
.,TRBV29-1,TRBJ1-2,.,TGCAGCGCTGGTCCACAGGGCAGCTATGGCTACACCTTC,CSAGPQGSYGYTF
.,TRBV9,TRBJ1-5,TRBD1,TGTGCCAGCAGCGTCATCCGGGACAGGGAGTCGGCGGGCAATCAGCCCCAGCATTTT,CASSVIRDRESAGNQPQHF
many,TRBV5-1,TRBJ2-2,TRBD2,TGCGCCAGCAGCTTCGGTGCGGGAGTTGCTGGGGAGCTGTTTTTT,CASSFGAGVAGELFF
.,TRBV10-1,TRBJ1-1,TRBD1,TGCGCCACACAGGGGCACGATGGCACTGAAGCTTTCTTT,CATQGHDGTEAFF
.,TRBV27,TRBJ1-2,TRBD1,TGTGCCAGCAGTCCCAGACAGGGGAAAAGAAACTATGGCTACACCTTC,CASSPRQGKRNYGYTF
once,TRBV25-1,TRBJ1-3,.,TGTGCCAGCAGACCAGGAGGGGTCGACGGCTCTGGAAACACCATATATTTT,CASRPGGVDGSGNTIYF
.,TRBV28,TRBJ2-5,.,TGTGCCAGCAAAACCCAAGAGACCCAGTACTTC,CASKTQETQYF
once,TRBV6-1,TRBJ1-4,.,TGTGCCAGCGGAAGACAGATAGATGAAAAACTGTTTTTT,CASGRQIDEKLFF
.,TRBV27,TRBJ1-1,.,TGTGCCAGCAGGCCGACCACGTGGCAGGGGGCTTTCTTT,CASRPTTWQGAFF
.,TRBV20-1,TRBJ1-1,.,TGCAGTGCTAGGTGGCGCACTGAAGCTTTCTTT,CSARWRTEAFF